The entry that follows covers one T cell receptor beta chain sequence. As yet, its antigen is unknown. This record belongs to a study of Ad26.COV2.S vaccination and SARS-CoV-2 variants. Study summary: The authors gave Ad26.COV2.S intramuscularly, either once or twice 56 days apart. Study-wide points: Reportedly, after vaccination the spike-specific CD8+ and CD4+ T cell responses displayed substantial breadth.

Germline loops: CDR1 SGHNT, CDR2 YYREEE (reference sequence). V was pared by 4 bases and J by 1 base, with 3 bases of the junction left unmatched. This CDR3 spans 16 amino acids. As to treatment: some 20 received Ad26.COV2.S at low or high dose, single or two shots; 5 received placebo; per-sample allocation not given. Sample collection was performed on day 63 after the first vaccine or placebo injection. Sequencing used immunoSEQ multiplex PCR; TCRdb keeps in-frame clones, though not all of them. The data contain approximately 410,000 clones, 88% of them singletons. The TCR was taken from a person between 18 and 60 years old who received the Ad26.COV2.S COVID-19 vaccine or a placebo. This chain connects TRBV5-4 to TRBJ2-3; 13 bases match TRBD2. Material: peripheral blood, obtained in a trial of Ad26.COV2.S vaccine versus placebo. CDR3 sequence reads: CASSQGLAGGTDTQYF. The CDR3 coding sequence is TGTGCCAGCAGCCAAGGACTAGCGGGGGGCACAGATACGCAGTATTTT.